The 4 T cell receptor beta chains listed next were all sequenced from one sample in a study of blood T cells in healthy people across ages. A J-beta primer mix and a sample-barcoded 5' primer were used in a second PCR of roughly 6 to 11 cycles. In TCRdb, the 5' RACE reads were re-called with MiXCR into one record per CDR3 protein. The sample consists of 850,000 to 1,000,000 distinct CDR3 sequences, roughly 51% of them appearing once. Sample: blood. The source is a woman in her fifties or sixties in good health.

This clonotype has a handful of counts. This rearrangement joins TRBV7-2 to TRBJ2-3; D gene ambiguous. Trimming removed 1 base from V and 4 bases from J, with 12 bases in between. The CDR3 has 15 residues. The germline V gene encodes CDR1 SGHTA and CDR2 FQGNSA. The CDR3 DNA follows: TGTGCCAGCAGCTTAGTACTCGTAATGGCAGATACGCAGTATTTT. It yields the protein CASSLVLVMADTQYF. The full variable domain, completed using reference TRBV7-2 and TRBJ2-3, is GAGVSQSPSNKVTEKGKDVELRCDPISGHTALYWYRQSLGQGLEFLIYFQGNSAPDKSGLPSDRFSAERTGGSVSTLTIQRTQQEDSAVYLCASSLVLVMADTQYFGPGTRLTVL.

The chain combines TRBV6-2 or TRBV6-3 with TRBJ2-1, with D possibly matching TRBD2 (6 bases). Germline CDR1 and CDR2: MNHEY and SVGEGT. There are 16 residues in the CDR3. Deletions cut 0 bases from V and 7 bases from J, with 16 bases between. The CDR3: CASSYSRAGPGNEQFF. The CDR3, as DNA: TGTGCCAGCAGTTACTCTCGGGCGGGGCCGGGGAATGAGCAGTTCTTC.

The chain links TRBV20-1 to TRBJ1-1; possibly TRBD1 for D (5 bases). The CDR3 contains 13 residues. V was trimmed by 2 bases and J by 0 bases, leaving 7 bases between them. Germline lookup yields CDR1 DFQATT and CDR2 SNEGSKA (reference sequence). The CDR3 is CSARQTVNTEAFF. CDR3 coding DNA: TGCAGTGCTAGACAGACAGTGAACACTGAAGCTTTCTTT.

The chain combines TRBV7-9 with TRBJ2-7; 11 bases line up with TRBD2. Trimming removed 1 base from V and 5 bases from J; junction bases left unmatched: 1. CDR3 length: 14 amino acids. The V gene's germline CDR1 is SEHNR and CDR2 FQNEAQ (reference sequence). The CDR3 loop is CASSLEGLADEQYF. As DNA, the CDR3 is TGTGCCAGCAGCTTAGAGGGACTAGCGGACGAGCAGTACTTC.